Presented here are 27 T cell receptor beta chains from one specimen sequenced in a study of blood T cell repertoires in COVID-19. Profiling relied on immunoSEQ multiplex PCR, and the TCRdb table lists in-frame clones only, not all of them. The sample records 150,000 to 200,000 clones, about four fifths being singletons. Sequenced material: PBMCs or T cells enriched from blood (not recorded which). Receptors were obtained from a man aged 45-65 years who had recovered from COVID-19.

Concerning this clone: The sample holds other DNA sequences that translate to the same CDR3. This sequence joins TRBV3-1 (or the pseudogene TRBV3-2) and TRBJ2-7; D unclear. The CDR3 has 12 residues. Germline values: CDR1 LGHDT, CDR2 YNNKEL (reference sequence). The V and J ends lost 2 bases and 3 bases respectively, with 5 bases between them. CDR3 in amino acids: CASSQISYEQYF. CDR3 in DNA: TGTGCCAGCAGCCAAATTAGCTACGAGCAGTACTTC.

The genes are TRBV28 and TRBJ1-2; no definite D call. The CDR3 sequence is 12 residues long. Looked up from germline, CDR1 is MDHEN and CDR2 is SYDVKM. V gave up 3 bases and J gave up 4 bases, with 6 bases separating them. CDR3 nucleotides: TGTGCCAGCAGTTTGAGGGCCTATGGCTACACCTTC. Translation gives CASSLRAYGYTF.

The V and J genes are TRBV29-1 and TRBJ2-1; the D gene is possibly TRBD2 (7 bases). Germline V gives CDR1 SQVTM, CDR2 ANQGSEA. The V and J ends lost 4 bases and 6 bases respectively, with 16 bases between them. The CDR3 covers 14 residues. The chain's CDR3 is CSVGGGGPGNEQFF. In nucleotides, the CDR3 is TGCAGCGTTGGAGGGGGAGGGCCCGGCAATGAGCAGTTCTTC.

J is TRBJ1-1 and V is TRBV3-1 (or the pseudogene TRBV3-2); the match to TRBD1 covers 9 bases. The germline V gene encodes CDR1 LGHDT and CDR2 YNNKEL (reference sequence). This CDR3 contains 15 residues. With V trimmed by 0 bases and J by 1 base, 0 bases remained unmatched. DNA of the CDR3: TGTGCCAGCAGCCAAGAGGACAGGGGGAACACTGAAGCTTTCTTT. Its translation is CASSQEDRGNTEAFF.

The V call is TRBV7-4, the J call TRBJ2-3, with TRBD1 identical over 7 bases. CDR1 and CDR2 from the germline V gene are SGHVT and SQSDAQ. Losses at the gene ends were 7 bases for V and 4 bases for J; bases not matched to a gene: 23. The CDR3 covers 19 residues. The CDR3 nucleotides read TGTGCCAGCATCCTAGGTGGATCAAGACAGGGAAGGGGTCCAGATACGCAGTATTTT. This codes for CASILGGSRQGRGPDTQYF.

The chain has TRBV19 and TRBJ2-5; maybe TRBD2 (5 bases). Trimming took off 4 bases at V and 5 bases at J, with 14 bases between the two ends. Germline V gene sequence: CDR1 LNHDA, CDR2 SQIVND (reference sequence). The length of the CDR3 is 14 residues. This CDR3 reads CASSNLGPGETQYF. For the CDR3, the DNA is TGTGCCAGTAGTAATCTGGGCCCGGGGGAGACCCAGTACTTC.

This clone was picked up a small number of times. The rearrangement joins TRBV10-3 to TRBJ1-2; TRBD1 matches at 11 bases. Germline-derived CDR1 and CDR2 are ENHRY and SYGVKD. This CDR3 is 16 amino acids long. Trimming at V came to 7 bases and at J to 4 bases, leaving 11 bases not matched to a gene. CDR3 in amino acids: CAITPGQGVGVYGYTF. The CDR3 nucleotides are TGTGCCATCACTCCGGGACAGGGGGTAGGAGTCTATGGCTACACCTTC.

The table lists this clone with a count of one. The chain is built from TRBV12-5 and TRBJ2-1; TRBD2 matches at 16 bases. The ends lost 6 bases at V and 7 bases at J; junction bases unmatched: 6. Germline V CDR1 and CDR2: LGHNT, FRNRAP. CDR3 length: 16 residues. The CDR3 DNA reads TGTGCTAGTGGCGGGACTAGCGGGGGGGTTTGGAATGAGCAGTTCTTC. The encoded protein is CASGGTSGGVWNEQFF.

This rearrangement joins TRBV11-1 to TRBJ1-1, with a possible D match to TRBD1 (5 bases). Trimming took off 2 bases at V and 3 bases at J, with 10 bases between the two ends. This CDR3 has 14 residues. Looked up from germline, CDR1 is SGHAT and CDR2 is FQDESV (reference sequence). In nucleotides, the CDR3 is TGTGCCAGCAGCTTATTAAGGGGCCACACTGAAGCTTTCTTT. Protein sequence: CASSLLRGHTEAFF.

The rearrangement links TRBV25-1 to TRBJ1-1; D perhaps matches TRBD1 (5 bases). Germline CDR1 MGHDK, CDR2 SYGVNS. This CDR3 comprises 13 residues. Trimming left V 4 bases short and J 8 bases short, with 14 bases between. The CDR3 DNA reads as TGTGCCAGCAGTGGACTTGGGGCGTTCGAAGCTTTCTTT. Translating it yields CASSGLGAFEAFF.

The rearrangement joins TRBV27 to TRBJ1-1; tentative D call: TRBD1 (5 bases). Trimming took off 5 bases at V and 3 bases at J, with 16 bases between the two ends. The CDR3 runs 15 residues. Germline V CDR1 and CDR2: MNHEY, SMNVEV (reference sequence). This chain's CDR3 is CASSRGVGVDTEAFF. CDR3 sequence (DNA): TGTGCCAGCAGTCGGGGGGTAGGGGTGGACACTGAAGCTTTCTTT.

This clone was seen a handful of times. The chain has TRBV7-6 and TRBJ2-7; D perhaps matches TRBD1 (5 bases). Per germline, CDR1 SGHVS and CDR2 FNYEAQ. This CDR3 comprises 14 residues. Trimming took off 1 base at V and 4 bases at J, with 11 bases between the two ends. This CDR3 is CASSLVGEGYEQYF. The CDR3, as DNA: TGTGCCAGCAGCTTAGTAGGGGAAGGGTACGAGCAGTACTTC.

The V gene is TRBV3-1 (or the pseudogene TRBV3-2), the J gene TRBJ2-7; no firm D call. V was clipped by 4 bases and J by 3 bases, with 16 bases between them. CDR1 LGHDT and CDR2 YNNKEL come from the germline V gene (reference sequence). The CDR3 is made up of 15 amino acids. The CDR3 loop reads CASSLKRNANYEQYF. CDR3 bases: TGTGCCAGCAGCCTTAAGAGAAACGCGAACTACGAGCAGTACTTC.

The V gene is TRBV9, the J gene TRBJ2-3, with 11 bases matching TRBD2. V dropped 4 bases and J dropped 0; count of bases not matched to a gene: 10. The CDR3 consists of 18 residues. CDR1 is SGDLS, CDR2 YYNGEE, per germline. CDR3: CASSLSATSGASTDTQYF. The CDR3 DNA is TGTGCCAGCAGCCTATCTGCGACTAGCGGGGCTAGCACAGATACGCAGTATTTT.

This clone was seen once. CDR3 residues: CAISAFGREGPETQYF. The CDR3 coding sequence is TGTGCCATCAGTGCCTTCGGGCGGGAGGGCCCAGAGACCCAGTACTTC. The chain couples TRBV10-3 to TRBJ2-5, with 9 bases lining up with TRBD2. The CDR3 length is 16 residues. The V segment lost 4 bases and the J segment 4 bases; nucleotides outside the gene matches: 10. Germline CDR1 ENHRY, CDR2 SYGVKD.

This chain links TRBV7-2 with TRBJ1-1; D is unresolved. Between the trimmed V and J ends, which lost 0 bases and 10 bases, there was a span of 18 bases. Germline-derived CDR1 and CDR2 are SGHTA and FQGNSA. CDR3 length equals 15 residues. The CDR3 nucleotides are TGTGCCAGCAGCTTAGCGTCTGGGGATAGCGGAGGAGCTTTCTTT. It yields the protein CASSLASGDSGGAFF.

J is TRBJ2-2 and V is TRBV5-5; 8 bases are shared with TRBD2. J was trimmed by 5 bases and V by 1 base; bases with no gene match: 7. Germline CDR1 and CDR2: SGHKS and YYEKEE (reference sequence). CDR3 length: 16 amino acids. The DNA of the CDR3 is TGTGCCAGCAGCTTGATGCGAGCGGGAGTAACCGGGGAGCTGTTTTTT. Protein product: CASSLMRAGVTGELFF. Full variable domain (missing parts from reference TRBV5-5 and TRBJ2-2): DAGVTQSPTHLIKTRGQQVTLRCSPISGHKSVSWYQQVLGQGPQFIFQYYEKEERGRGNFPDRFSARQFPNYSSELNVNALLLGDSALYLCASSLMRAGVTGELFFGEGSRLTVL.

V gene TRBV29-1 combines with J gene TRBJ2-7, with TRBD1 identical over 11 bases. The CDR3 extends over 17 amino acids. Trimming removed 4 bases from V and 1 base from J; junction bases left unmatched: 12. Germline CDR1 reads SQVTM; CDR2 reads ANQGSEA. CDR3 DNA: TGCAGCGTTGTCGGCCGAGCTGGGGACAGGGGGTCCTACGAGCAGTACTTC. Translated, it gives CSVVGRAGDRGSYEQYF.

This chain links TRBV5-4 with TRBJ1-3; D gene ambiguous. This CDR3 has 15 residues. CDR1 SGHNT and CDR2 YYREEE come from the germline V gene (reference sequence). The V and J ends lost 0 bases and 0 bases respectively, with 7 bases between them. The DNA for the CDR3 is TGTGCCAGCAGCTTGGACAGCTTCTCTGGAAACACCATATATTTT. Translating gives CASSLDSFSGNTIYF.

In the case of this clone: Compared with germline, one end of the junction differs, possibly owing to a read error. The rearrangement links TRBV5-1 to TRBJ2-5, with 7 bases identical to TRBD1. The CDR3 runs 15 residues. Germline CDR1 and CDR2: SGHRS and YFSETQ. The CDR3 loop reads CASSSDGQAQGTQYF. CDR3 nucleotides: TGCGCCAGCAGCTCCGACGGACAGGCCCAAGGGACCCAGTACTTC.

The chain combines TRBV3-1 (or the pseudogene TRBV3-2) with TRBJ1-1, with 8 bases lining up with TRBD1. V lost 3 bases, J lost 5 bases, and 8 bases stayed unmatched. Germline assignment: CDR1 LGHDT and CDR2 YNNKEL (reference sequence). This CDR3 region has 15 residues. The CDR3 sequence is CASSQQGAQGTEAFF. CDR3 nucleotides: TGTGCCAGCAGCCAGCAGGGGGCTCAAGGGACTGAAGCTTTCTTT.

J is TRBJ1-5 and V is TRBV6-5; 12 nucleotides align to TRBD1. CDR1 is MNHEY and CDR2 is SVGAGI in the germline V gene. The trim removed 1 base at V and 6 bases at J, leaving 4 bases unmatched. This CDR3 is 16 amino acids long. The CDR3 loop is CASSYYGTGGGQPQHF. In DNA form, the CDR3 reads TGTGCCAGCAGTTACTACGGGACAGGGGGCGGTCAGCCCCAGCATTTT.

The chain carries TRBV24-1 and TRBJ1-5, with D uncertain. Trimming pared 5 bases from V and 0 bases from J, leaving 7 bases between. Per germline, CDR1 KGHDR and CDR2 SFDVKD. The CDR3 spans 14 residues. CDR3 protein: CATSGTLSNQPQHF. The DNA of the CDR3 is TGTGCCACCAGTGGTACTCTTAGCAATCAGCCCCAGCATTTT.

Only a few counts were recorded for this clone. J is TRBJ2-2 and V is TRBV28; D perhaps matches TRBD2 (5 bases). V lost 8 bases, J lost 6 bases, and 16 bases lay in between. The CDR3 covers 14 residues. CDR1 is MDHEN, CDR2 SYDVKM, per germline. This CDR3 reads CASEGGVRAGELFF. The CDR3 DNA reads TGTGCCAGCGAGGGCGGAGTTAGGGCCGGGGAGCTGTTTTTT.

The chain recombines TRBV6-5 with TRBJ1-3; TRBD1 matches 9 bases. The V and J ends lost 6 bases and 0 bases, in that order; junction bases with no gene match: 3. Germline CDR1 is MNHEY and CDR2 is SVGAGI. This CDR3 comprises 15 residues. CDR3 region: CASRRTGDSGNTIYF. CDR3 nucleotide sequence: TGTGCCAGCAGACGGACAGGGGACTCTGGAAACACCATATATTTT.

This rearrangement joins TRBV18 to TRBJ2-3; 8 bases line up with TRBD2. There are 14 residues in the CDR3. In germline, CDR1 is KGHSH, CDR2 LQKENI. V lost 5 bases to trimming and J lost 1 base; unmatched junction nucleotides: 2. The CDR3, as DNA: TGTGCCAGCTCATCACTAGCGGGCACAGATACGCAGTATTTT. This codes for CASSSLAGTDTQYF.

This chain uses TRBV21-1 with TRBJ2-4; the DNA was not used to check the table's D call, TRBD1. TRBV21-1 is a pseudogene locus. CDR3 length: 14 residues. The CDR3 DNA reads as TGTGCCAGCAGCCGACAGGACTCCAAAAACATTCAGTACTTC. Protein sequence: CASSRQDSKNIQYF.